These 5 T cell receptor beta chains were all obtained from the same sample, sequenced in a study of human T cells and chemical hapten exposure. Time point in this sample: patch test 2, 6 weeks after DPC sensitization. This sample's treatment: therapeutic diphenylcyclopropenone sensitization with weekly scalp DPC. TCRdb re-called the RACE reads through MiXCR, storing one row per CDR3 protein. The profile covers just over 350,000 distinct CDR3 sequences, with under 6.5% appearing a single time and around 5.8% taken by the ten largest. Source: whole blood, taken in connection with sensitization to the hapten diphenylcyclopropenone (DPC). The receptors stem from a woman aged 18-29 years with alopecia areata. Some clones in this sample may be carry-over from other donors' samples.

This clonotype was seen many times. J is TRBJ2-7 and V is TRBV29-1; 9 nucleotides line up with TRBD1. J lost 4 bases, V lost 5 bases, and 9 bases had no gene match. The CDR3 is 14 residues long. Germline V gene lookup returns CDR1 SQVTM and CDR2 ANQGSEA. The CDR3 region has the DNA TGCAGCGTTAAACAGGGGGCAGGGACTTACGAGCAGTACTTC. It codes for CSVKQGAGTYEQYF.

Here the CDR3 DNA reads TGTGCCAGCAGTTACCAATCTGGGGGGTCCGCCTACGAGCAGTACTTC. This translates into CASSYQSGGSAYEQYF. The V and J genes are TRBV6-5 and TRBJ2-7, with D tentatively TRBD2 (6 bases). The CDR3 consists of 16 residues. CDR1 MNHEY and CDR2 SVGAGI come from the germline V gene. Trimming took off 2 bases at V and 2 bases at J, with 16 bases between the two ends.

There are many counts of this clonotype. The gene calls are TRBV20-1 and TRBJ1-1; D gene ambiguous. This CDR3 comprises 16 residues. Between the trimmed V and J ends, which lost 1 base and 0 bases, there was a span of 15 bases. Germline CDR1 reads DFQATT; CDR2 reads SNEGSKA (reference sequence). The CDR3 protein is CSARVTAVRLNTEAFF. CDR3 nucleotide sequence: TGCAGTGCTAGAGTAACGGCAGTCCGACTGAACACTGAAGCTTTCTTT.

This clonotype appeared many times. The chain has TRBV7-9 and TRBJ1-6, with a weak D call TRBD1 (5 bases). Trimming left V 5 bases short and J 6 bases short, with 11 bases between. The CDR3 consists of 14 residues. Germline V gene sequence: CDR1 SEHNR, CDR2 FQNEAQ (reference sequence). The CDR3 protein is CASSQSGTNSPLHF. The CDR3 coding sequence is TGTGCCAGCAGCCAGTCCGGGACTAATTCACCCCTCCACTTT.

This clonotype was detected a few times. The chain combines TRBV12-3 or TRBV12-4 with TRBJ2-5, with 7 bases aligning to TRBD2. This CDR3 is built from 14 residues. Trimming cost V 2 bases and J 3 bases; bases outside gene matches: 3. CDR3 nucleotides: TGTGCCAGCAGTTTAAGGGCGGGGGAAGAGACCCAGTACTTC. Translated, it gives CASSLRAGEETQYF.